This TCR beta chain was captured in a study of blood T cells in healthy people across ages. This clonotype occurred a few times. The antigen is undetermined. This CDR3 contains 13 residues. Germline V gene sequence: CDR1 SEHNR, CDR2 FQNEAQ (reference sequence). Trimming took 4 bases from V and 4 from J, leaving 10 bases between them. A second roughly 7 to 11 cycle PCR used barcoded and J-beta primers. TCRdb itself ran the 5' RACE reads through MiXCR, one entry per CDR3 protein. The data show about 290,000 distinct CDR3 sequences, 27% seen once. Study-level results: Long-lived and aged donors differed, with more naive CD4+ cells and higher diversity in the long-lived.

The receptor comes from an older woman in good health. The material sequenced was blood. The V and J genes are TRBV7-9 and TRBJ1-2; no definite D call. Here the CDR3 DNA reads TGTGCCAGCAGCTCCGCGGAGGGCTATGGCTACACCTTC. It encodes CASSSAEGYGYTF.